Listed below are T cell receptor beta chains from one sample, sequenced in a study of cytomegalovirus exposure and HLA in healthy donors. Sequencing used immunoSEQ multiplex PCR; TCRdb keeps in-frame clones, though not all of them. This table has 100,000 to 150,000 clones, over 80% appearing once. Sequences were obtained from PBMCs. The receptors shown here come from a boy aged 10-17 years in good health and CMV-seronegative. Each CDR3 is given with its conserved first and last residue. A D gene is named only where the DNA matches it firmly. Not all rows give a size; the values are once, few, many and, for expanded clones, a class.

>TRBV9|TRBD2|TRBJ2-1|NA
CASSVAGTRGSNEQFF
TGTGCCAGCAGCGTAGCTGGGACTAGAGGTTCTAATGAGCAGTTCTTC
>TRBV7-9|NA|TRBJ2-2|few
CASLRDTGELFF
TGTGCCAGCCTCCGGGACACCGGGGAGCTGTTTTTT
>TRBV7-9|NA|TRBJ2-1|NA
CASSPPRGAINNEQFF
TGTGCCAGCAGCCCCCCCCGGGGGGCGATAAACAATGAGCAGTTCTTC
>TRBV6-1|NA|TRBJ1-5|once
CASSEAQGRQPQHF
TGTGCCAGCAGTGAAGCGCAGGGCCGTCAGCCCCAGCATTTT
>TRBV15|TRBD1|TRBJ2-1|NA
CATRPRQGSYNEQFF
TGTGCCACCCGCCCCCGACAGGGCTCCTACAATGAGCAGTTCTTC
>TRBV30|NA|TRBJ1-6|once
CAWSVIGVESPLHF
TGTGCCTGGAGTGTAATAGGGGTTGAGTCACCCCTCCACTTT
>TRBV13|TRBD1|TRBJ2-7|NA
CASSQGTGLFYEQYF
TGTGCCAGCAGCCAGGGGACAGGACTTTTCTACGAGCAGTACTTC
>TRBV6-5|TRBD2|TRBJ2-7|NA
CASASLAPSSYEQYF
TGTGCCAGCGCATCACTAGCGCCTAGCTCCTACGAGCAGTACTTC
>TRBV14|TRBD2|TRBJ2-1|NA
CASSTRLAGLRTEQFF
TGTGCCAGCAGCACCCGACTAGCGGGATTACGGACTGAGCAGTTCTTC
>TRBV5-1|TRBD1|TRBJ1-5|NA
CASSPGQPNQPQHF
TGCGCCAGCAGCCCGGGACAGCCCAATCAGCCCCAGCATTTT
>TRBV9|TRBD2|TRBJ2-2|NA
CASLAENTGELFF
TGTGCCAGCCTAGCGGAGAACACCGGGGAGCTGTTTTTT
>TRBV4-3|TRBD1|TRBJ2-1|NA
CASSLQINRGRDNEQFF
TGCGCCAGCAGCCTACAAATTAACAGGGGCCGAGACAATGAGCAGTTCTTC
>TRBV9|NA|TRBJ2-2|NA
CASSRGGAGTGELFF
TGTGCCAGCAGTCGCGGAGGGGCGGGCACCGGGGAGCTGTTTTTT
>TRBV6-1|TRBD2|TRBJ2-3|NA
CASSSGRATDTQYF
TGTGCCAGCAGTAGCGGGAGGGCCACAGATACGCAGTATTTT
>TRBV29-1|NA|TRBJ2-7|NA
CSVRGLVEYEQYF
TGCAGCGTTCGGGGACTCGTCGAGTACGAGCAGTACTTC
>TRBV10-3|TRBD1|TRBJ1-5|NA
CAIRGGITGDQPQHF
TGTGCCATCAGAGGGGGGATTACAGGGGACCAGCCCCAGCATTTT
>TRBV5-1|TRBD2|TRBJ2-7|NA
CASRTGLAGGGDEQYF
TGCGCCAGCAGGACGGGACTAGCGGGAGGAGGGGACGAGCAGTACTTC
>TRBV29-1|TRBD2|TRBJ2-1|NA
CSVLGLAGGRDEQFF
TGCAGCGTCCTAGGACTAGCGGGAGGACGGGATGAGCAGTTCTTC
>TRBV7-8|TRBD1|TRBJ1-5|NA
CASSLHRGPNQPQHF
TGTGCCAGCAGCTTACACAGGGGCCCCAATCAGCCCCAGCATTTT
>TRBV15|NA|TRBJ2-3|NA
CATSRGTGSTDTQYF
TGTGCCACCAGCAGAGGGACTGGTAGCACAGATACGCAGTATTTT
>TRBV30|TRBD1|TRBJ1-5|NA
CAWSRGQGLEPQHF
TGTGCCTGGAGCCGCGGACAGGGCCTGGAGCCCCAGCATTTT
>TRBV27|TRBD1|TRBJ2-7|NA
CASSLGTGAHEQYF
TGTGCCAGCAGTTTGGGGACAGGGGCACACGAGCAGTACTTC
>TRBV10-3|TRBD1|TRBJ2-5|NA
CAISESFRGRETQYF
TGTGCCATCAGTGAGTCGTTCAGGGGGCGGGAGACCCAGTACTTC
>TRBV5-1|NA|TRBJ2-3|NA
CASSLALVGGADTQYF
TGCGCCAGCAGCTTGGCCTTGGTAGGGGGGGCAGATACGCAGTATTTT
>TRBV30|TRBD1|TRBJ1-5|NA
CAWSGGQPDQPQHF
TGTGCCTGGAGTGGGGGACAGCCGGATCAGCCCCAGCATTTT
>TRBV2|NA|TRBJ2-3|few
CASSEAEDTQYF
TGTGCCAGCAGTGAAGCGGAGGATACGCAGTATTTT
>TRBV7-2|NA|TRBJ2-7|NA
CASRNTETYEQYF
TGTGCCAGCAGGAATACAGAGACCTACGAGCAGTACTTC
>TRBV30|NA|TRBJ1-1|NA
CAWERGSNTEAFF
TGTGCCTGGGAGAGGGGGTCGAACACTGAAGCCTTCTTT
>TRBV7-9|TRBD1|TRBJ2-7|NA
CASSHLGDRFTYEQYF
TGTGCCAGCAGCCATTTAGGGGACAGGTTTACCTACGAGCAGTACTTC
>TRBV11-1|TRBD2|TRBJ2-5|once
CASSLEDGGGSETQYF
TGTGCCAGCAGCTTAGAGGACGGCGGGGGGTCGGAGACCCAGTACTTC
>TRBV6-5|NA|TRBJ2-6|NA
CASKRSSGANVLTF
TGTGCCAGCAAACGCAGCTCTGGGGCCAACGTCCTGACTTTC
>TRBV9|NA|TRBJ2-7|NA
CASSAGLSSYEQYF
TGTGCCAGCAGCGCCGGACTATCCTCCTACGAGCAGTACTTC
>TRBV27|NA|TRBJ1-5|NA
CASSPGQMYSNQPQHF
TGTGCCAGCAGTCCCGGACAGATGTATAGCAATCAGCCCCAGCATTTT
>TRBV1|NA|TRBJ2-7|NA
CTSSRGEGSYEQYF
TGCACCAGCAGCAGGGGGGAGGGTTCCTACGAGCAGTACTTC
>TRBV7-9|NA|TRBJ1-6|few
CASSALQVSPLHF
TGTGCCAGCAGCGCACTACAGGTCTCACCCCTCCACTTT
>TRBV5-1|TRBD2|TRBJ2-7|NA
CASSPFYGTSGSGQYF
TGCGCCAGCAGCCCATTCTACGGGACTAGCGGGAGTGGGCAGTACTTC
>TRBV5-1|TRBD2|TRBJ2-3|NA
CASSRGLAGSTDTQYF
TGCGCCAGCAGCCGGGGACTAGCGGGGAGCACAGATACGCAGTATTTT
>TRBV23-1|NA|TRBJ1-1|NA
CASSQPAACRDYYAEAFF
TGCGCCAGCAGTCAGCCTGCGGCCTGCAGGGACTATTATGCTGAAGCTTTCTTT
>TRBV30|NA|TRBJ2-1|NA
CATRPGYNEQFF
TGTGCCACAAGGCCGGGGTACAATGAGCAGTTCTTC
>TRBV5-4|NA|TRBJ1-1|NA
CASSPLRAANTEAFF
TGTGCCAGCAGCCCCCTGCGGGCGGCGAACACTGAAGCTTTCTTT
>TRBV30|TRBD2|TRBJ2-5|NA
CAWSVGLAGMETQYF
TGTGCCTGGAGTGTAGGACTAGCGGGAATGGAGACCCAGTACTTC
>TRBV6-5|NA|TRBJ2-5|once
CASSYSGQQETQYF
TGTGCCAGCAGTTACTCGGGGCAGCAAGAGACCCAGTACTTC
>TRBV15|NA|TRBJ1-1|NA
CATSRDPPRGDRTLAFF
TGTGCCACCAGCAGAGATCCGCCTCGGGGGGACCGAACGTTGGCTTTCTTT
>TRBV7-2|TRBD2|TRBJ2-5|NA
CASSLRREGRETQYF
TGTGCCAGCAGCTTACGGCGGGAGGGCCGAGAGACCCAGTACTTC
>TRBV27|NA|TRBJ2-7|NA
CASSFPHPLAAERYEQYF
TGTGCCAGCAGTTTTCCCCACCCTTTAGCGGCCGAGAGGTACGAGCAGTACTTC
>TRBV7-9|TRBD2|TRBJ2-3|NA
CASSYSGRASADTQYF
TGTGCCAGCAGTTATAGCGGGAGGGCCTCCGCAGATACGCAGTATTTT
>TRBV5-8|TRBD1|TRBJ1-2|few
CASRFNRGVYGYTF
TGTGCCAGCAGATTCAACAGGGGAGTCTATGGCTACACCTTC
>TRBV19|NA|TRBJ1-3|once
CASSITVGNTIYF
TGTGCCAGTAGTATAACAGTCGGAAACACCATATATTTT
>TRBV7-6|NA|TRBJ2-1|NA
CASSPSGWSSYNEQFF
TGTGCCAGCAGCCCGAGCGGGTGGAGCTCCTACAATGAGCAGTTCTTC
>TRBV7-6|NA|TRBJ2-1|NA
CASSLDGKFYNEQFF
TGTGCCAGCAGCTTAGACGGGAAGTTCTACAATGAGCAGTTCTTC
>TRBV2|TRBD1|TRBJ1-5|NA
CASSGAGGGQPQHF
TGTGCCAGCAGTGGGGCAGGGGGTGGTCAGCCCCAGCATTTT
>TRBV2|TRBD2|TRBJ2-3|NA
CASRAGLAGVNTQYF
TGTGCCAGCAGGGCGGGACTAGCGGGAGTAAATACGCAGTATTTT
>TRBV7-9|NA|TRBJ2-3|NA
CASSNSLAVGGDTQYF
TGTGCCAGCAGCAACTCACTAGCCGTCGGGGGAGATACGCAGTATTTT
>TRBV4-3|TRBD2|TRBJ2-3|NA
CASSQDKASGSSTDTQYF
TGCGCCAGCAGCCAAGATAAGGCTAGCGGGAGTAGCACAGATACGCAGTATTTT
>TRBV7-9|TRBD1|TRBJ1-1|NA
CASSLAVGTGDARAFF
TGTGCCAGCAGCTTAGCGGTCGGGACAGGGGATGCCCGGGCTTTCTTT
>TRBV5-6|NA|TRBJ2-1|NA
CASSLISAYNEQFF
TGTGCCAGCAGCTTAATTAGCGCATACAATGAGCAGTTCTTC
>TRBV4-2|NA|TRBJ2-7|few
CASSQGTAAGEQYF
TGTGCCAGCAGCCAAGGAACTGCCGCCGGCGAGCAGTACTTC
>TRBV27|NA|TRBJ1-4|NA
CASSSDLAGKLFF
TGTGCCAGCAGTTCCGACCTCGCGGGAAAACTGTTTTTT
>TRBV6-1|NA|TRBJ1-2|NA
CASSLSFNYGYTF
TGTGCCAGCAGCCTGTCCTTCAACTATGGCTACACCTTC